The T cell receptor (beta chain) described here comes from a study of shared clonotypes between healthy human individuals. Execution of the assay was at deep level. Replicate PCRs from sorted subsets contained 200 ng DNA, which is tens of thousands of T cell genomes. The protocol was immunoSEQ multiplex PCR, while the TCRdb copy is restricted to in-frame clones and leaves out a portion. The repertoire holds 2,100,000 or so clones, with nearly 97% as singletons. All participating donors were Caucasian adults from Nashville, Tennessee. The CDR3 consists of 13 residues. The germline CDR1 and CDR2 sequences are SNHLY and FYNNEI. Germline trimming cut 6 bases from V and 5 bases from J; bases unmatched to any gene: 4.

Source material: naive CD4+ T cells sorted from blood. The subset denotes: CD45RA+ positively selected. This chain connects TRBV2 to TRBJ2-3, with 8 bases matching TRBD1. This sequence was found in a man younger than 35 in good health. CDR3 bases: TGTGCCAGCAGAGGACAGGGAGGAGATACGCAGTATTTT. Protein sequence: CASRGQGGDTQYF.